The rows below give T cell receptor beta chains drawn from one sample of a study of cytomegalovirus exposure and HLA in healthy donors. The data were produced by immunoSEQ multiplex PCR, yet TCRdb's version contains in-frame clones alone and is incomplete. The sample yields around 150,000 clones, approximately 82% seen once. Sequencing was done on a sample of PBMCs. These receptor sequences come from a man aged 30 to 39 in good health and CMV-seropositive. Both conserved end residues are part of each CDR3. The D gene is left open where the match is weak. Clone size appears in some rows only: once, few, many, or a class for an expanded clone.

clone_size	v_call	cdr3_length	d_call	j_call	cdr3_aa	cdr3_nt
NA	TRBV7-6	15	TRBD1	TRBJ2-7	CASSYGTGRPYEQYF	TGTGCCAGCAGCTACGGGACAGGGAGGCCCTACGAGCAGTACTTC
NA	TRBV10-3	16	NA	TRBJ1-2	CAISESIVGANYGYTF	TGTGCCATCAGTGAGTCCATCGTGGGAGCTAACTATGGCTACACCTTC
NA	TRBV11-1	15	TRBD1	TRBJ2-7	CASSLVGQSNYEQYF	TGTGCCAGCAGCTTAGTGGGACAGTCTAACTACGAGCAGTACTTC
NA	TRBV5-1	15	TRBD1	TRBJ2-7	CASSLIATGVHEQYF	TGCGCCAGCAGCTTAATAGCGACAGGGGTCCACGAGCAGTACTTC
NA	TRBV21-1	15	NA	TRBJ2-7	CASSKGSGPSYEQYF	TGTGCCAGCAGCAAAGGTAGCGGGCCCTCCTACGAGCAGTACTTC
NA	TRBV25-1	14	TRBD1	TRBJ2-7	CASSDPGTGYEQYF	TGTGCCAGCAGTGACCCCGGGACAGGCTACGAGCAGTACTTC
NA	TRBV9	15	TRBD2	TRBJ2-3	CASTPSGGGTDTQYF	TGTGCCAGCACCCCTAGCGGGGGGGGAACAGATACGCAGTATTTT
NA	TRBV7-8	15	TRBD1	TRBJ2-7	CASSLAGDRGLGQYF	TGTGCCAGCAGCTTAGCGGGGGACAGGGGGCTTGGGCAGTACTTC
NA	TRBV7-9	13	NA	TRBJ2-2	CASSPQDTGELFF	TGTGCCAGCAGCCCACAGGACACCGGGGAGCTGTTTTTT
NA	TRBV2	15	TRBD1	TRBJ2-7	CASSYNTGGIYEQYF	TGTGCCAGCAGCTATAACACAGGGGGGATATACGAGCAGTACTTC
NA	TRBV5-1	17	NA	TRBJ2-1	CASSLDHRSTTYNEQFF	TGCGCCAGCAGCTTGGACCATAGATCTACTACCTACAATGAGCAGTTCTTC
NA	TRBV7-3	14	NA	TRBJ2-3	CASSLGRHTDTQYF	TGTGCCAGCAGTTTAGGCAGGCACACAGATACGCAGTATTTT
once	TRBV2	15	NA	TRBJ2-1	CASFRTESSYNEQFF	TGTGCCAGCTTTAGAACGGAGAGCTCCTACAATGAGCAGTTCTTC
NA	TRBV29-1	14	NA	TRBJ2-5	CSVSSPAARETQYF	TGCAGCGTTTCTTCTCCGGCGGCGAGAGAGACCCAGTACTTC
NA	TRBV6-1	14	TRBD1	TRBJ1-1	CASTATGGPTEAFF	TGTGCCAGCACCGCGACAGGGGGCCCGACTGAAGCTTTCTTT
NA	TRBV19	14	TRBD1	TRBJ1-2	CASSIGGQGYGYTF	TGTGCCAGTAGTATTGGAGGACAGGGGTATGGCTACACCTTC
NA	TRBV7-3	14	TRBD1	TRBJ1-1	CASSLRTGFTEAFF	TGTGCCAGCAGCTTGAGGACAGGGTTCACTGAAGCTTTCTTT
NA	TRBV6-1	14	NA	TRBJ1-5	CASSEASRNQPQHF	TGTGCCAGCAGTGAAGCCTCCCGCAATCAGCCCCAGCATTTT
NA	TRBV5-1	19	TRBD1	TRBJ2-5	CASSLGAAGGGHYQETQYF	TGCGCCAGCAGCTTGGGAGCGGCAGGGGGTGGCCACTACCAAGAGACCCAGTACTTC
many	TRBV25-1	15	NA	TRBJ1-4	CASSRAGVSDEKLFF	TGTGCCAGCAGTCGGGCGGGGGTCTCCGATGAAAAACTGTTTTTT
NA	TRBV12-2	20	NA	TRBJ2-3	CASRLAEGGSGLVRADTQYF	TGTGCAAGTCGCTTAGCGGAGGGGGGGTCAGGACTAGTGAGGGCAGATACGCAGTATTTT
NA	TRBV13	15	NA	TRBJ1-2	CASSDFRQPAGGYTF	TGTGCCAGCAGCGATTTTAGGCAGCCTGCAGGAGGCTACACCTTC
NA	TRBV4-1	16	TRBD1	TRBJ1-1	CASSQAIPGGLTEAFF	TGCGCCAGCAGCCAAGCAATCCCAGGGGGGCTCACTGAAGCTTTCTTT
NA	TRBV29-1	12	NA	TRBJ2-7	CSVKDNAYEQYF	TGCAGCGTTAAGGACAACGCCTACGAGCAGTACTTC
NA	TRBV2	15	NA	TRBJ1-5	CASTGGGSSNQPQHF	TGTGCCAGCACCGGCGGCGGCAGTAGCAATCAGCCCCAGCATTTT
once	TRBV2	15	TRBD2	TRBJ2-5	CASGTSGVPKETQYF	TGTGCCAGCGGGACTAGCGGGGTACCTAAAGAGACCCAGTACTTC
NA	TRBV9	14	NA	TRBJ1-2	CASSVASRSYGYTF	TGTGCCAGCAGCGTAGCTTCACGGAGCTATGGCTACACCTTC
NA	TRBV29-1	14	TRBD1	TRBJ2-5	CSVWTDRSRETQYF	TGCAGCGTGTGGACGGACAGGAGTCGGGAGACCCAGTACTTC
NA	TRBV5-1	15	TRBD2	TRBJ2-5	CASSSSGTSEETQYF	TGCGCCAGCAGCTCTAGCGGGACTAGCGAGGAGACCCAGTACTTC
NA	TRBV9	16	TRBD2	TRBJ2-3	CASSPRTSGRTDTQYF	TGTGCCAGCAGCCCAAGGACTAGCGGTCGCACAGATACGCAGTATTTT
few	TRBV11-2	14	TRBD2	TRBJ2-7	CASSLGLASYEQYF	TGTGCCAGCAGCCTGGGACTAGCCTCCTACGAGCAGTACTTC
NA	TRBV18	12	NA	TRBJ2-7	CASSPFTYEQYF	TGTGCCAGCTCACCATTCACCTACGAGCAGTACTTC
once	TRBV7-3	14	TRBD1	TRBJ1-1	CASSASGGNTEAFF	TGTGCCAGCAGCGCGTCAGGGGGGAACACTGAAGCTTTCTTT
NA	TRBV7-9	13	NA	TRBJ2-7	CASTGEGLYEQYF	TGTGCCAGCACAGGGGAAGGTCTCTACGAGCAGTACTTC
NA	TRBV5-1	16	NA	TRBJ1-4	CASSLQVGEANEKLFF	TGCGCCAGCAGCTTGCAAGTCGGTGAAGCTAATGAAAAACTGTTTTTT
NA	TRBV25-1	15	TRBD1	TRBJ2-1	CASSDPRTGGNEQFF	TGTGCCAGCAGTGACCCGAGGACAGGGGGGAATGAGCAGTTCTTC
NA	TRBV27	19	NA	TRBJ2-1	CASSTMIVGARSSYNEQFF	TGTGCCAGCAGTACCATGATTGTAGGGGCCCGTAGCTCCTACAATGAGCAGTTCTTC
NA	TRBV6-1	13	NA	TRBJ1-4	CASSEKGNGKLFF	TGTGCCAGCAGTGAGAAGGGGAACGGAAAACTGTTTTTT
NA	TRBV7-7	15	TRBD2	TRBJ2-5	CASSPEREAWETQYF	TGTGCCAGCAGCCCCGAGCGGGAGGCCTGGGAGACCCAGTACTTC
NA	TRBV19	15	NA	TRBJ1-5	CASSIVGVLNQPQHF	TGTGCCAGTAGTATAGTGGGAGTACTCAATCAGCCCCAGCATTTT
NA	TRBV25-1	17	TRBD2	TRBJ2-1	CASSDAGLAGIYNEQFF	TGTGCCAGCAGTGACGCGGGACTAGCGGGAATCTACAATGAGCAGTTCTTC